These T cell receptor beta chains were read from a single sample in a study of T cells in localized non-small cell lung cancer. TCRdb's copy holds only in-frame clones and misses some; the assay was immunoSEQ multiplex PCR. The sample consists of approximately 40,000 clones, around 88% of them appearing once. The sequencing here drew on peripheral blood, taken before any cancer treatment. The receptors derive from a man between 35 and 75 years old with stage I lung adenocarcinoma. CDR3s include the opening cysteine and the closing phenylalanine or tryptophan. The D gene is left open where the match is weak. The size field is filled for only some rows; it gives once, few, many or a size class.

V gene	D gene	J gene	clone size	CDR3 protein	CDR3 DNA
TRBV2	TRBD1	TRBJ1-4	.	CASSGRDRNEKLFF	TGTGCCAGCAGTGGTCGGGACAGAAATGAAAAACTGTTTTTT
TRBV9	.	TRBJ2-7	.	CASSTRDEGEQYF	TGTGCCAGCAGCACCCGGGACGAGGGCGAGCAGTACTTC
TRBV4-3	.	TRBJ2-3	.	CASSQGPRSSTDTQYF	TGCGCCAGCAGCCAAGGCCCCCGTAGTAGCACAGATACGCAGTATTTT
TRBV29-1	.	TRBJ1-2	few	CSVGGMGTYGYTF	TGCAGCGTTGGGGGGATGGGTACCTATGGCTACACCTTC
TRBV21-1	.	TRBJ2-7	.	CASNPPQGTYSYEQYF	TGTGCCAGCAACCCACCTCAGGGGACATACTCCTACGAGCAGTACTTC
TRBV7-6	.	TRBJ2-3	.	CASSHSPPPIWPQYF	TGTGCCAGCAGCCACTCGCCCCCCCCCATTTGGCCGCAGTATTTT
TRBV10-3	.	TRBJ1-1	.	CAISGGGTGINTEAFF	TGTGCCATCAGTGGGGGTGGGACGGGAATTAACACTGAAGCTTTCTTT
TRBV6-1	TRBD1	TRBJ1-5	.	CASSEEVGGFQPQHF	TGTGCCAGCAGTGAAGAAGTAGGGGGCTTTCAGCCCCAGCATTTT
TRBV15	.	TRBJ2-3	.	CATSTRAGDVTDTQYF	TGTGCCACCAGCACCCGGGCAGGGGATGTGACAGATACGCAGTATTTT
TRBV6-5	TRBD1	TRBJ1-1	.	CASSYSETGSTEAFF	TGTGCCAGCAGTTACTCCGAGACAGGGAGCACTGAAGCTTTCTTT
TRBV4-3	.	TRBJ2-1	.	CASSQDRQEEQFF	TGCGCCAGCAGCCAAGATAGGCAGGAGGAGCAGTTCTTC
TRBV15	.	TRBJ2-7	.	CATSRPTAAHEQYF	TGTGCCACCAGCAGACCGACAGCAGCACACGAGCAGTACTTC
TRBV19	.	TRBJ1-5	.	CASSIQGARNQPQHF	TGTGCCAGTAGTATACAGGGCGCCCGCAATCAGCCCCAGCATTTT
TRBV11-1	TRBD1	TRBJ2-1	.	CASSSDRGSYNEQFF	TGTGCCAGCAGCAGCGACAGGGGCAGCTACAATGAGCAGTTCTTC
TRBV4-3	TRBD2	TRBJ2-3	.	CASSQEAGTGDTQYF	TGCGCCAGCAGCCAAGAAGCGGGAACAGGAGATACGCAGTATTTT
TRBV6-1	.	TRBJ1-2	.	CASKLDRASVGGYTF	TGTGCCAGCAAGCTGGACAGAGCCTCGGTAGGTGGCTACACCTTC
TRBV6-1	TRBD2	TRBJ2-7	.	CASSGGLAGDTPREQYF	TGTGCCAGCAGTGGCGGACTAGCGGGAGATACCCCTCGAGAGCAGTACTTC